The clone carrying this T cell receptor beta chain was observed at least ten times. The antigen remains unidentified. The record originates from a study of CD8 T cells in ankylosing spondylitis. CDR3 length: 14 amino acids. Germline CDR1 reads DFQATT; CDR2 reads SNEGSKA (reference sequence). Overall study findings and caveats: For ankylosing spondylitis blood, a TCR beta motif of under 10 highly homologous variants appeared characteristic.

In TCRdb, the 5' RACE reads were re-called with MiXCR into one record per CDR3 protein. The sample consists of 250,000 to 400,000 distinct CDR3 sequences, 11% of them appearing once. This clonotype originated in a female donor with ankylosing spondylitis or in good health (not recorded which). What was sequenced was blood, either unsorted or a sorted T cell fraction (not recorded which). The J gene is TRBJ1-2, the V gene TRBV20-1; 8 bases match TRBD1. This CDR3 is CSSGEVDRAFGYTF. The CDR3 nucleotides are TGCAGCAGTGGAGAGGTGGACAGGGCTTTTGGCTACACCTTC.